These 22 T cell receptor delta chains share one sample of origin, sequenced in a study of gamma-delta T cells after stem cell transplantation. TCRdb redid the clone calls on the RT-PCR reads with CATT. Of approximately 7,000 delta-chain clones in the sample, around a quarter are singletons; the top ten hold approximately 20%. The sample comprised gamma-delta T cells. All receptors derive from a human donor. It is not recorded whose cells these are; they may come from a transplant donor.

This clone counts as medium-sized. The chain has TRDV2 and TRDJ1; TRDD3 matches at 8 bases. Trimming took 0 bases from V and 0 from J; bases not matched to a gene: 17. Germline-derived CDR1 and CDR2 are GEAIGNYY and EKD. The CDR3 has 20 amino acids. The CDR3 DNA follows: TGTGCCTGTGACACCGTCCCCATCTACTGGGGGTCAGATTACACCGATAAACTCATCTTT. It translates to CACDTVPIYWGSDYTDKLIF.

A remark on this clone: Being one base from a much bigger clone, this may be a read error. The chain employs TRDV2 and TRDJ1, with 11 bases that match TRDD3. The CDR3 extends over 16 amino acids. Germline CDR1 GEAIGNYY, CDR2 EKD. CDR3 DNA: TGTGCCCGTGACCCTGTCTTGGGGGATACGAAGAGAGAACTCATCTTT. It translates to CARDPVLGDTKRELIF.

In its sample, this clone ranks as medium-sized. V usage is TRDV2 and J usage is TRDJ1, with 7 bases matching TRDD2. The CDR3 totals 16 residues. With V trimmed by 0 bases and J by 8 bases, 14 bases remained unmatched. Germline V gene sequence: CDR1 GEAIGNYY, CDR2 EKD. The CDR3 DNA follows: TGTGCCTGTGACACCGTCTCCTCCTTCCTGTCTGACAAACTCATCTTT. Residues: CACDTVSSFLSDKLIF.

By proportion, this clone is medium-sized. The chain links TRDV2 to TRDJ1; 7 positions match TRDD3. Trimming removed 3 bases from V and 1 base from J; junction bases left unmatched: 4. From germline, CDR1 is GEAIGNYY and CDR2 EKD. There are 14 residues in the CDR3. The CDR3 region has the DNA TGTGCCTGTGACTTCTGGGGGTTCACCGATAAACTCATCTTT. Amino acids: CACDFWGFTDKLIF.

On this clone itself: This may be a read error, as it is one base from a much larger clone. The same CDR3 arises from other DNA sequences in this sample as well. The chain joins TRDV2 to TRDJ1, with a tentative D call TRDD3 (5 bases). The CDR3 consists of 13 residues. In germline, CDR1 is GEAIGNYY, CDR2 EKD. The CDR3 nucleotides are TGCGCCTGTGACACTTGGGGCACCGATAAACTCATCTTT. As protein: CACDTWGTDKLIF.

The V gene is TRDV2, the J gene TRDJ1; 7 nucleotides match TRDD3. Trimming at V came to 5 bases and at J to 2 bases, leaving 7 bases not matched to a gene. Germline V gene sequence: CDR1 GEAIGNYY, CDR2 EKD. The CDR3 is 14 residues long. In DNA, the CDR3 is TGTGCCTGTGTCCCTACTGGGGATACCGATAAACTCATCTTT. Protein product: CACVPTGDTDKLIF.

This clone is classed as medium-sized. This chain connects TRDV2 to TRDJ1; 11 positions agree with TRDD3. The ends lost 6 bases at V and 5 bases at J; junction bases unmatched: 22. The germline V gene has CDR1 GEAIGNYY and CDR2 EKD. This CDR3 comprises 19 residues. The CDR3 DNA reads TGTGCCTGTCGTCCATTAATGGGGGATACGGCAGTTAATACTGATAAACTCATCTTT. As protein: CACRPLMGDTAVNTDKLIF.

The rearrangement uses TRDV1 and TRDJ3, with 9 bases fitting TRDD3. The trim removed 4 bases at V and 11 bases at J, leaving 15 bases unmatched. The CDR3 sequence is 18 residues long. Germline CDR1 reads TSWWSYY; CDR2 reads QGS. In DNA form, the CDR3 reads TGTGCTCTTGGGGCCCGTATAGGGGATACGCCGCATCCCCGACAGATGTTTTTC. This codes for CALGARIGDTPHPRQMFF.

A word on this clone: Possible read error: a much larger clone is one base away. This sample also contains other DNA sequences that code for the same CDR3. J is TRDJ1 and V is TRDV1; tentative D call: TRDD3 (7 bases). Germline V CDR1 and CDR2: TSWWSYY, QGS. The CDR3 contains 26 residues. The CDR3 DNA reads as TGTGCCCTTGGGGAATTAGGCGTCTGGGGCCTTCCCGAGGATTCCTGGGGGTTCCGCCGCGCCGATAAACTCATCTTT. Translated: CALGELGVWGLPEDSWGFRRADKLIF.

Note on this clone: This clone may be a read error of a much larger clone one base away. V gene TRDV2 combines with J gene TRDJ1; 9 nucleotides line up with TRDD3. The CDR3 is 21 amino acids. Germline V CDR1 and CDR2: GEAIGNYY, EKD. The CDR3 protein is CACGTPLLPPTGGRLTDKLIF. CDR3 in DNA: TGTGCCTGTGGCACCCCCCTCCTTCCTCCTACTGGGGGACGGCTCACCGATAAACTCATCTTT.

A few counts support this clone. The rearrangement joins TRDV2 to TRDJ1, with D possibly matching TRDD3 (5 bases). Germline CDR1 is GEAIGNYY and CDR2 is EKD. V was cut by 0 bases and J by 0 bases, with 13 bases left in between. The CDR3 is 16 residues long. The CDR3 loop reads CACDTLAGPYTDKLIF. The CDR3 DNA sequence: TGTGCCTGTGACACCTTGGCTGGGCCGTACACCGATAAACTCATCTTT.

This clone has a handful of counts. The V gene is TRDV2, the J gene TRDJ1; 11 bases fit TRDD3. V was pared by 3 bases and J by 0 bases, with 11 bases of the junction left unmatched. CDR3 length: 18 residues. The germline V gene has CDR1 GEAIGNYY and CDR2 EKD. For the CDR3, the DNA is TGTGCCTGTGACTATCTACTGGGGGATAAACCGGACACCGATAAACTCATCTTT. This gives the protein CACDYLLGDKPDTDKLIF.

This sequence joins TRDV2 and TRDJ1; the match to TRDD3 covers 13 bases. CDR1 GEAIGNYY and CDR2 EKD come from the germline V gene. CDR3 size: 16 residues. J was trimmed by 3 bases and V by 6 bases; bases with no gene match: 9. CDR3 DNA: TGTGCCTGTTTCCTACTGGGGGATACGATAGCCGATAAACTCATCTTT. It is translated as CACFLLGDTIADKLIF.

The count of this clone is one. Being one base from a much bigger clone, this may be a read error. V gene TRDV2 combines with J gene TRDJ1; tentative D call: TRDD3 (6 bases). This CDR3 spans 16 amino acids. Germline V CDR1 and CDR2: GEAIGNYY, EKD. Deletions cut 4 bases from V and 4 bases from J, with 21 bases between. Here the CDR3 DNA reads TGTGCCTGTGAAACCTGGGGTTCCCCTCATGGCGATAAACTCATCTTT. Its protein is CACETWGSPHGDKLIF.

As regards this clone: Since a much larger clone is just one base distant, this may be a read error. The same CDR3 arises from other DNA sequences in this sample as well. V and J are TRDV2 and TRDJ1, with 7 positions matching TRDD3. Germline CDR1 GEAIGNYY, CDR2 EKD. Trimming removed 0 bases from V and 0 bases from J; junction bases left unmatched: 21. This CDR3 is 21 amino acids long. CDR3: CACDTVPLGDNRRRYTDKLIF. The DNA of the CDR3 is TGTGCCTGTGACACCGTTCCTTTAGGGGATAATCGGCGGCGATACACCGATAAACTCATCTTT.

This clone is medium-sized within its sample. The genes are TRDV2 and TRDJ1; 10 nucleotides align to TRDD3. The CDR3 is 15 amino acids. The V gene end was trimmed by 3 bases and the J gene end by 3 bases; junction bases not matched to a gene: 6. Germline V gene lookup returns CDR1 GEAIGNYY and CDR2 EKD. DNA of the CDR3: TGTGCCTGTGACCTACTGGGGGATTTTGCCGATAAACTCATCTTT. Its protein product is CACDLLGDFADKLIF.

As for this clone: Distinct nucleotide sequences in the sample also encode this CDR3. V gene TRDV2 combines with J gene TRDJ1; either TRDD1 or TRDD3 may fit D (5 bases each). The CDR3 has 16 residues. Germline values: CDR1 GEAIGNYY, CDR2 EKD. The V end was cut by 2 bases, the J end by 0 bases, with 15 bases between. The CDR3 region is CACDRVGAKYTDKLIF. In DNA, the CDR3 is TGTGCCTGTGACAGGGTTGGGGCGAAATACACCGATAAACTCATCTTT.

The chain combines TRDV2 with TRDJ1; TRDD3 is a possible D gene (5 bases). The V gene's germline CDR1 is GEAIGNYY and CDR2 EKD. The V and J ends lost 2 bases and 0 bases respectively, with 15 bases between them. The CDR3 consists of 16 residues. The CDR3, as DNA: TGTGCCTGTGACAAGGTGGGGACCTCGTACACCGATAAACTCATCTTT. Protein sequence: CACDKVGTSYTDKLIF.

The V gene is TRDV1, the J gene TRDJ1, with 8 bases that match TRDD3. V was clipped by 8 bases and J by 3 bases; unmatched bases: 29. The CDR3 loop spans 21 amino acids. CDR1 and CDR2 (germline): TSWWSYY, QGS. In DNA, the CDR3 is TGTGCTCTTTCAAAAACGGGTCGTACCTCCCTCTTATACTGGGGGGCCGATAAACTCATCTTT. Protein sequence: CALSKTGRTSLLYWGADKLIF.

This clone came up a few times. This may be a read error, as it is one base from a much larger clone. This sample also contains other DNA sequences that code for the same CDR3. The V and J genes are TRDV2 and TRDJ1; TRDD3 is a possible D gene (6 bases). The CDR3 spans 17 residues. Trimming shortened V by 3 bases and J by 2 bases, and 21 bases separated the two germline ends. CDR1 is GEAIGNYY, CDR2 EKD, per germline. CDR3 coding DNA: TGTGCCTGTGACTACGCGGGACTGGGAGATAGGACCGATAAACTCATCTTT. Protein: CACDYAGLGDRTDKLIF.

This clone is categorized as medium-sized. The same CDR3 can be traced to other DNA sequences in this sample. The genes are TRDV2 and TRDJ2, with 13 bases aligning to TRDD3. The CDR3 runs to 24 residues. Unmatched junction bases numbered 21, after V lost 0 bases and J lost 0 bases. Germline V gene data show CDR1 as GEAIGNYY and CDR2 as EKD. The CDR3 spells CACDTVFYGDDWGIRPTLTAQLFF. CDR3 in DNA: TGTGCCTGTGACACCGTTTTCTACGGCGATGACTGGGGGATACGCCCCACTTTGACAGCACAACTCTTCTTT.

This clone was seen a single time. With a much larger clone just one base away, this may be a read error. Other DNA sequences in this sample translate to the same CDR3. The chain joins TRDV2 to TRDJ1, with 12 bases fitting TRDD3. The trim removed 1 base at V and 6 bases at J, leaving 8 bases unmatched. The CDR3 is 16 amino acids. The V gene's germline CDR1 is GEAIGNYY and CDR2 EKD. The chain's CDR3 is CACDTLHWGIHHKLIF. CDR3 sequence (DNA): TGTGCCTGTGACACGCTGCACTGGGGGATACATCATAAACTCATCTTT.